This T cell receptor beta chain comes out of a study of CD8 T cells in Susac syndrome. CD8+ and CD4+ T cells from blood underwent TCR beta sequencing, which was carried out in a high-throughput format. With random hexamers, roughly 0.5 to 1 ug RNA was reverse transcribed. TCRdb processed the immunoSEQ multiplex PCR reads anew with MiXCR; each CDR3 protein has one entry. This table has 150,000 to 200,000 distinct CDR3 sequences, roughly 95% appearing once. The CDR3 is 16 amino acids. Germline values: CDR1 SGHRS, CDR2 YFSETQ. Trimming took 1 base from V and 2 from J; bases not matched to a gene: 5. V gene TRBV5-1 combines with J gene TRBJ2-3, with TRBD1 matching over 9 bases. Sequences were obtained from CD4+ T cells from PBMCs. This TCR was sampled from a human donor in good health. CDR3 sequence reads: CASSLWDRASTDTQYF. The DNA for the CDR3 is TGCGCCAGCAGCTTGTGGGACAGGGCCTCCACAGATACGCAGTATTTT.